These 20 T cell receptor beta chains came from one sample sequenced in a study of tumor-infiltrating lymphocytes in primary liver carcinoma. Bulk tissue was left unsorted, and RNA and DNA were co-extracted from roughly 20-30 mg of it. From around 520 ng of total RNA, TCR beta-specific cDNA was reverse-transcribed using a constant-region primer. Library construction for TCR beta comprised three nested multiplex PCR rounds performed with slightly modified ARM-PCR. A C-beta reverse primer and TRBV1-TRBV30 forward primers served in each of the first two PCR rounds, at ten to eleven cycles apiece. TCRdb re-called the multiplex PCR reads through MiXCR, storing one row per CDR3 protein. This repertoire shows 90,000 to 150,000 distinct CDR3 sequences, around two thirds found once; its top ten account for approximately 10%. Sequenced sample: liver tumor tissue from sampling region 1. Subset indicated: tumor region T1, superior pole. The receptors originated from a woman aged 55 to 70 with primary liver carcinoma and hepatitis B virus infection.

As to this clonotype: One base away lies a much larger clone, so this may be a sequencing read error. The V call is TRBV10-1, the J call TRBJ2-7; D not resolved. The CDR3 spans 13 residues. Germline loops: CDR1 WNHNN, CDR2 SYGVQD (reference sequence). CDR3 sequence (DNA): TGCGCCAGCATTGAGTCGGGCGGCTACGAGCAGTACTTC. This sequence encodes CASIESGGYEQYF.

Turning to this clonotype: No conserved phenylalanine or tryptophan ends this CDR3, so it is likely a read error. V is TRBV12-3 or TRBV12-4 and J is TRBJ1-5, with D tentatively TRBD1 (5 bases). The V end lost 4 bases, the J end lost 6 bases, and 13 bases lay between the germline ends. The CDR3 sequence is 14 residues long. The CDR3 region has the DNA TGTGCCAGCAGTTCAGGGTCGGGGGGTCAGCCCCAGCATTTA. It codes for CASSSGSGGQPQHL.

The J gene is TRBJ2-6, the V gene TRBV4-1; 11 bases align to TRBD1. The J segment lost 8 bases and the V segment lost 4 bases, leaving 16 bases of the junction unmatched. Looked up from germline, CDR1 is MGHRA and CDR2 is YSYEKL. The length of the CDR3 is 19 residues. This chain's CDR3 is CASSRDPGQGARGSNVLTF. CDR3 nucleotide sequence: TGCGCCAGCAGCCGAGATCCTGGACAGGGGGCGCGCGGGTCCAACGTCCTGACTTTC.

Details on this clonotype: Since a much larger clone is just one base distant, this may be a read error. CDR3 residues: CASSAQGQGIDYTF. CDR3 nucleotide sequence: TGTGCCAGCAGCGCCCAGGGACAGGGGATCGACTACACCTTC. The chain has TRBV14 and TRBJ1-2, with TRBD1 matching over 10 bases. The CDR3 runs 14 residues. Germline V gives CDR1 SGHDN, CDR2 FVKESK. With 5 bases clipped from V and 10 bases from J, the junction kept 10 bases outside the gene matches.

Remarks on this clonotype: One end of the junction does not line up with germline, which may come from a read error. The rearrangement links TRBV12-5 to TRBJ2-1, with TRBD1 identical over 7 bases. The CDR3 totals 16 residues. CDR1 is LGHNT and CDR2 is FRNRAP in the germline V gene. CDR3 sequence: CASGLLPGQSVNGQFF. CDR3 nucleotide sequence: TGTGCTAGTGGGTTACTACCGGGACAGAGTGTTAATGGGCAGTTCTTC.

Details on this clonotype: A read error is possible here, since a much larger clone lies one base away. The chain couples TRBV12-3 or TRBV12-4 to TRBJ2-5; 10 bases align to TRBD2. The length of the CDR3 is 15 residues. CDR3 loop: CATSVLAGIQETQYF. CDR3 DNA: TGTGCCACCAGTGTACTAGCGGGGATCCAAGAGACCCAGTACTTC.

This clonotype was seen once. This may stem from a read error, because a much larger clone lies one nucleotide away. The CDR3 DNA follows: TGCGTCAGCAGTGGACTAGCGGGAGGGGTAGATACGCAGTATTTT. Translated, it gives CVSSGLAGGVDTQYF. The chain combines TRBV10-1 with TRBJ2-3, with 15 bases aligning to TRBD2. Germline V gene sequence: CDR1 WNHNN, CDR2 SYGVQD (reference sequence). This CDR3 region has 15 residues.

Worth noting for this clonotype: An end of the junction differs from the germline gene, which may be a read error. The chain has TRBV4-2 and TRBJ2-1; D possibly corresponds to TRBD2 (6 bases). Germline assignment: CDR1 LGHNA and CDR2 YNFKEQ. The CDR3 extends over 18 amino acids. The CDR3 spells CASIQGLELGGSYNEQFF. CDR3 DNA sequence: TGTGCCAGCATCCAAGGATTGGAACTCGGGGGCTCCTACAATGAGCAGTTCTTC.

Concerning this clonotype itself: This likely comes from a read error, as the CDR3 has no conserved phenylalanine or tryptophan at its end. The J gene is TRBJ2-7, the V gene TRBV6-2 or TRBV6-3; 7 nucleotides agree with TRBD2. CDR1 is MNHEY, CDR2 SVGEGT, per germline. The CDR3 has 15 amino acids. CDR3 coding DNA: TGCGCCAGCAGTACCCCGCGGCGGGGGATCCACGAGCAGTACTAC. Its translation is CASSTPRRGIHEQYY.

Details on this clonotype: This may be a read error, as it is one base from a much larger clone. This chain links TRBV5-6 with TRBJ2-7; TRBD1 agrees at 7 bases. The CDR3 has 15 residues. Germline V lookup: CDR1 SGHDT, CDR2 YYEEEE. Trimming took 5 bases from V and 4 from J; bases not matched to a gene: 12. CDR3 loop: CASSKAGTDNYEQYF. CDR3 DNA sequence: TGTGCCAGCAGTAAAGCCGGGACAGACAATTACGAGCAGTACTTC.

About this clonotype: Compared with germline, one end of the junction differs, possibly owing to a read error. The chain joins TRBV11-1 to TRBJ2-7; TRBD2 matches at 7 bases. The CDR3 is 14 amino acids. CDR1 and CDR2 from the germline V gene are SGHAT and FQDESV (reference sequence). CDR3 in amino acids: CAGSGKRVTYEQHF. The CDR3 DNA follows: TGTGCCGGCAGCGGGAAGAGGGTCACCTACGAGCAGCACTTC.

The chain links TRBV5-5 to TRBJ2-3; 7 positions agree with TRBD2. This CDR3 has 16 residues. Germline assignment: CDR1 SGHKS and CDR2 YYEKEE (reference sequence). V lost 0 bases, J lost 14 bases, and 18 bases stayed unmatched. The CDR3 sequence: CASSLGVAGVADARYF. In nucleotides, the CDR3 is TGTGCCAGCAGCTTGGGCGTTGCGGGAGTGGCCGATGCGCGGTATTTT.

The chain carries TRBV7-8 and TRBJ2-3, with D possibly TRBD1 on 5 matching bases. Trimming shortened V by 8 bases and J by 1 base, and 16 bases separated the two germline ends. From germline, CDR1 is SGHVS and CDR2 FQNEAQ. This CDR3 has 15 residues. Written as DNA, the CDR3 is TGTGCCAGCCGACTTGGGGCCCGGGGCACAGATACGCAGTATTTT. Protein sequence: CASRLGARGTDTQYF.

This clonotype was counted at least ten times. The J gene is TRBJ2-7, the V gene TRBV12-3 or TRBV12-4, with 7 nucleotides matching TRBD1. This CDR3 has 15 amino acids. The ends lost 5 bases at V and 1 base at J; junction bases unmatched: 8. CDR3 nucleotides: TGTGCCAGCAGTCCGACCGGGACAGCTTCCTACGAGCAGTACTTC. It codes for CASSPTGTASYEQYF.

The table lists this clonotype with a count of one. Sequence at one end of the junction differs from germline and may be a read error. This chain links TRBV13 with TRBJ2-5, with D possibly matching TRBD1 (5 bases). The CDR3 runs to 16 residues. Germline V gives CDR1 PRHDT, CDR2 FYEKMQ (reference sequence). The CDR3 loop reads CARSDARTRKQETQYF. The CDR3 coding sequence is TGTGCCAGGAGCGACGCCAGGACACGAAAACAAGAAACCCAGTACTTC. The full variable domain, in which reference TRBV13 and TRBJ2-5 provide the parts outside the CDR3, is AAGVIQSPRHLIKEKRETATLKCYPIPRHDTVYWYQQGPGQDPQFLISFYEKMQSDKGSIPDRFSAQQFSDYHSELNMSSLELGDSALYFCARSDARTRKQETQYFGPGTRLLVL.

This clonotype was picked up a small number of times. This chain connects TRBV25-1 to TRBJ2-5, with 10 nucleotides matching TRBD2. Unmatched junction bases numbered 4, after V lost 1 base and J lost 5 bases. Germline CDR1 reads MGHDK; CDR2 reads SYGVNS. CDR3 length: 15 amino acids. The DNA of the CDR3 is TGTGCCAGCAGTGAATCCGGACTAGCGGAGGAGACCCAGTACTTC. Its protein is CASSESGLAEETQYF.

On this clonotype: A much larger clonotype is one base distant, so this may be a read error. DNA of the CDR3: TGTGCCAGCAGTAAACAGAGCCCTGGGGCCAACGTCCTGACTTTC. Translated, it gives CASSKQSPGANVLTF. This rearrangement joins TRBV6-5 to TRBJ2-6; D gene unclear. The CDR3 totals 15 residues. From germline, CDR1 is MNHEY and CDR2 SVGAGI. The ends were cut back, 5 bases at V and 2 bases at J, with 10 bases in the middle.

A word on this clonotype: One junction end disagrees with the germline gene, perhaps due to a read error. This rearrangement joins TRBV11-1 to TRBJ2-6, with D possibly being TRBD1 (6 bases). The CDR3 runs to 15 residues. Germline assignment: CDR1 SGHAT and CDR2 FQDESV (reference sequence). CDR3 amino acids: CASSLLGAGAYVLTF. The CDR3 DNA follows: TGTGCCAGCAGCCTCCTGGGGGCAGGGGCCTACGTCCTGACTTTC. Filled out from reference TRBV11-1 and TRBJ2-6, the complete variable domain reads EAEVAQSPRYKITEKSQAVAFWCDPISGHATLYWYRQILGQGPELLVQFQDESVVDDSQLPKDRFSAERLKGVDSTLKIQPAELGDSAMYLCASSLLGAGAYVLTFGAGSRLTVL.

This clonotype was detected many times. V and J are TRBV4-1 and TRBJ2-3, with D possibly matching TRBD1 (5 bases). Germline CDR1 and CDR2: MGHRA and YSYEKL. With 5 bases removed from V and 3 bases from J, the gap between germline ends came to 15 bases. The CDR3 consists of 15 residues. CDR3 DNA sequence: TGCGCCAGCAGCGACGCAGGGTATGAGACAGATACGCAGTATTTT. Protein product: CASSDAGYETDTQYF.

Comments on this clonotype: This may come from a read error, since a much larger clone is one base off. The rearrangement links TRBV4-1 to TRBJ2-5; TRBD2 aligns across 9 bases. Looked up from germline, CDR1 is MGHRA and CDR2 is YSYEKL. With 1 base clipped from V and 1 base from J, the junction kept 10 bases outside the gene matches. The CDR3 is 18 amino acids. CDR3 nucleotide sequence: TGCGCCAGCAGCCAAGTTACCTCCGGGACTAGCTCCCAAGAGACCCAGTACTTC. Translated, it gives CASSQVTSGTSSQETQYF.